Listed below are T cell receptor beta chains from one sample, sequenced in a study of cytomegalovirus exposure and HLA in healthy donors. This table comes from immunoSEQ multiplex PCR, and its TCRdb copy is limited to in-frame clones, with some not included. The sample carries 200,000 or so clones, around 81% recorded once. The sequencing input was PBMCs. The receptors were gathered from a woman aged 18 to 35 in good health and CMV-seropositive. Each CDR3 is given with its conserved first and last residue. D genes are given only for firm matches. Where a row states a size, it is once, few, many or the class of an expanded clone; other rows omit it.

>TRBV2|-|TRBJ1-6|-
TGTGCCAGCACTCTCAGGGCCCTCAATTCACCCCTCCACTTT
CASTLRALNSPLHF
>TRBV2|-|TRBJ2-1|TRBD2
TGTGCCAGCAAGGGAGGGCGGAGATCCTACAATGAGCAGTTCTTC
CASKGGRRSYNEQFF
>TRBV18|-|TRBJ1-1|TRBD1
TGTGCCAGCTCACTGGGACAGATGAACACTGAAGCTTTCTTT
CASSLGQMNTEAFF
>TRBV4-1|-|TRBJ2-5|TRBD2
TGCGCCAGCAGCCCCCCGGGACTAGCGGGGGAAGAGACCCAGTACTTC
CASSPPGLAGEETQYF
>TRBV7-2|few|TRBJ1-2|TRBD1
TGTGCCAGCAGCTTAGAGGTGACAGGGCCCTATGGCTACACCTTC
CASSLEVTGPYGYTF
>TRBV28|-|TRBJ2-5|-
TGTGCCAGCTCAAAGACAAACCAAGAGACCCAGTACTTC
CASSKTNQETQYF
>TRBV27|-|TRBJ2-5|-
TGTGCCAGCAGTTTATCCAGGGGAGGGGAGACCCAGTACTTC
CASSLSRGGETQYF
>TRBV13|-|TRBJ2-7|-
TGTGCCAGCAGCTCCTCCCCGTCCTACGAGCAGTACTTC
CASSSSPSYEQYF
>TRBV7-9|few|TRBJ2-5|-
TGTGCCAGCAGCTTAAGCTGGGAGACCCAGTACTTC
CASSLSWETQYF
>TRBV6-6|once|TRBJ1-3|TRBD1
TGTGCCAGCAGTTACGGGCGGACAGGCTCAAACACCATATATTTT
CASSYGRTGSNTIYF
>TRBV2|-|TRBJ2-2|-
TGTGCCAGCAGTATCCCAAATGGACAGGACTACGCGAACACCGGGGAGCTGTTTTTT
CASSIPNGQDYANTGELFF
>TRBV6-1|-|TRBJ2-2|-
TGTGCCAGCAGTGAAGGGCAGGGGCACACCGGGGAGCTGTTTTTT
CASSEGQGHTGELFF